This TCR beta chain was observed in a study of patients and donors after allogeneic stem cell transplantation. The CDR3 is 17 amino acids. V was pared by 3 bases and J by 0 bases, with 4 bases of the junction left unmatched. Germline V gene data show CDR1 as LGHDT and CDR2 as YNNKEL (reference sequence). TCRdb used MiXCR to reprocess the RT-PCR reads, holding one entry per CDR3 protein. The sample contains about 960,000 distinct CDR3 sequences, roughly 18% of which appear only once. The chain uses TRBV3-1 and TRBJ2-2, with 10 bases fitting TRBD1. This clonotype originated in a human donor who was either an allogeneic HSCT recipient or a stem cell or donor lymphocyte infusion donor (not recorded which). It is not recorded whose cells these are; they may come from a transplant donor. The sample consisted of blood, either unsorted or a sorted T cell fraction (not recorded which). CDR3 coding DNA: TGTGCCAGCAGCCATGGGACAGGGGCCTCGAACACCGGGGAGCTGTTTTTT. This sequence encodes CASSHGTGASNTGELFF. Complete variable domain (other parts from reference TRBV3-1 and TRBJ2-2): DTAVSQTPKYLVTQMGNDKSIKCEQNLGHDTMYWYKQDSKKFLKIMFSYNNKELIINETVPNRFSPKSPDKAHLNLHINSLELGDSAVYFCASSHGTGASNTGELFFGEGSRLTVL.